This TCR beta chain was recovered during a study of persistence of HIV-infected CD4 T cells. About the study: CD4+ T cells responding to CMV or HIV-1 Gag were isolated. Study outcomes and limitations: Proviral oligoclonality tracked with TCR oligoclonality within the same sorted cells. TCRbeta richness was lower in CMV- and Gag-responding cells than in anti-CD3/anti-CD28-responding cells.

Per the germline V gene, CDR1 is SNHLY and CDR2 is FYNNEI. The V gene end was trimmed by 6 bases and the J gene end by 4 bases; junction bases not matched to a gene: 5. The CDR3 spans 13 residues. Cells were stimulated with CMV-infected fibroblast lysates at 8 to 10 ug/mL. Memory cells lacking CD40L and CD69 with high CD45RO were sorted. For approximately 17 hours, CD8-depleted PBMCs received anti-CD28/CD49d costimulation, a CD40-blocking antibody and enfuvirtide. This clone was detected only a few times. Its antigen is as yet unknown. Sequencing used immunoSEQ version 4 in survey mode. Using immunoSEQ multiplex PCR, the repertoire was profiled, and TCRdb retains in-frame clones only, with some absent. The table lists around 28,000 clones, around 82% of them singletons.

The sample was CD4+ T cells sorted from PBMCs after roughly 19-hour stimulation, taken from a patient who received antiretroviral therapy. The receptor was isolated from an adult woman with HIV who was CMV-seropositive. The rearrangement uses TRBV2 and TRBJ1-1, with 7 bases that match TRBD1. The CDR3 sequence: CASSETGRTEAFF. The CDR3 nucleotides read TGTGCCAGCAGCGAGACAGGGCGCACTGAAGCTTTCTTT.